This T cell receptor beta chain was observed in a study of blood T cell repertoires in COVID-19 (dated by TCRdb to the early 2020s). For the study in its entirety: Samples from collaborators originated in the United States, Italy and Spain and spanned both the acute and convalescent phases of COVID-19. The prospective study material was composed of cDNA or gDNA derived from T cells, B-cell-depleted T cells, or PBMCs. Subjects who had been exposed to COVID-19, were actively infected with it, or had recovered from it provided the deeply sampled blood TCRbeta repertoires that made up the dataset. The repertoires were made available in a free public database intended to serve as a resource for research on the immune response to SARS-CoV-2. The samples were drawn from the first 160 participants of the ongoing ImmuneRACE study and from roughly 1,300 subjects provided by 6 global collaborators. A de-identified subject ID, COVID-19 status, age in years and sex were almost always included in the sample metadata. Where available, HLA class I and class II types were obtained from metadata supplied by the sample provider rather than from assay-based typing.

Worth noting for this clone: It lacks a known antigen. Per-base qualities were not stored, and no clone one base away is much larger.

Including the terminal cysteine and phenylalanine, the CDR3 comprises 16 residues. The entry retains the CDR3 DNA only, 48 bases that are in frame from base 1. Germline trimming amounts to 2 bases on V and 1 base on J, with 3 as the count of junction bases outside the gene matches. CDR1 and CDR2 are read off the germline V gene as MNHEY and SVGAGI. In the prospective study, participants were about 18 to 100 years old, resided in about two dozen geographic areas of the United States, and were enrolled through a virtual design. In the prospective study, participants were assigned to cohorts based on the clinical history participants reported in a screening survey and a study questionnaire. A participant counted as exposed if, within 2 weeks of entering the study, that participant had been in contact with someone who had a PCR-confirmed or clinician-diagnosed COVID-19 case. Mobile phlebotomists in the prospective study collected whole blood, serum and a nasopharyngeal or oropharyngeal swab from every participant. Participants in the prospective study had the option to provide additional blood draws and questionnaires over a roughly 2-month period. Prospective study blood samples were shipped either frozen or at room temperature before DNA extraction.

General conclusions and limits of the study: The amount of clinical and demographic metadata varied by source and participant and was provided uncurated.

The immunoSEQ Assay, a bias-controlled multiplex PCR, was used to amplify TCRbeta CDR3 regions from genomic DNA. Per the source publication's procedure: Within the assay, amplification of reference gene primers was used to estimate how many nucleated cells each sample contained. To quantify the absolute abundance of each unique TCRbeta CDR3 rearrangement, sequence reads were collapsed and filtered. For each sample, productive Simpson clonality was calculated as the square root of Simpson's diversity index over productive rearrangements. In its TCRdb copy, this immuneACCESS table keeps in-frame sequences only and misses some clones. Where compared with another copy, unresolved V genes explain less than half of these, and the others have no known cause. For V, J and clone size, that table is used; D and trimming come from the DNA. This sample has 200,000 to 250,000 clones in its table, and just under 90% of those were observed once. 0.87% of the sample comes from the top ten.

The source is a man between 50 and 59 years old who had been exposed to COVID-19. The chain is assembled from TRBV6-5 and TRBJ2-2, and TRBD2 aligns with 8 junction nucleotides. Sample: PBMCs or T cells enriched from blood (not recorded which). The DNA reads TGTGCCAGCAGTTACACTAGCGGTCTGAACACCGGGGAGCTGTTTTTT. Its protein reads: CASSYTSGLNTGELFF.